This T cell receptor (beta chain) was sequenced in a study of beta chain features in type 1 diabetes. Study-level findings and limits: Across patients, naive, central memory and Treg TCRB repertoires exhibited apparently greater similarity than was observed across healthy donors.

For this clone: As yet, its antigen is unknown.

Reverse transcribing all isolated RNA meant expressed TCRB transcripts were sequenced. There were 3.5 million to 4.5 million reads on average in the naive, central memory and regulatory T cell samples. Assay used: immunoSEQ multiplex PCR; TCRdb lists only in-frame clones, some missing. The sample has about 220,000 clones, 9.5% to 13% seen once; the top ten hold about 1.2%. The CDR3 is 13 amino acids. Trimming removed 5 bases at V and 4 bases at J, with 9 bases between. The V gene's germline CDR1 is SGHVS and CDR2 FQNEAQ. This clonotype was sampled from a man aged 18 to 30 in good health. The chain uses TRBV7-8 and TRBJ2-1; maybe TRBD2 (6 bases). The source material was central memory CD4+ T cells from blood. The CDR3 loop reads CASSPGGYNEQFF. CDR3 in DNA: TGTGCCAGCAGCCCTGGGGGGTACAATGAGCAGTTCTTC.